Below, 8 T cell receptor beta chains from the same sample are listed, as sequenced in a study of T cell responses to AZD1222 COVID-19 vaccine. Data came from immunoSEQ multiplex PCR; TCRdb stores just in-frame clones and leaves some out. There are roughly 100,000 clones in the sample; 75% to 90% occur only once, and 5% to 6% lies in the top ten. Sample: peripheral blood, taken on day 0 of AZD1222 vaccination. The receptors shown here come from an adult in good health.

The chain is built from TRBV28 and TRBJ1-4, with 11 bases aligning to TRBD1. The CDR3 runs 15 residues. J was trimmed by 7 bases and V by 4 bases; bases with no gene match: 5. Germline CDR1 and CDR2: MDHEN and SYDVKM. The CDR3 protein is CASSSPGTGGEKLFF. The CDR3 DNA reads as TGTGCCAGCAGTTCCCCCGGGACAGGGGGTGAAAAACTGTTTTTT.

The rearrangement links TRBV6-4 to TRBJ1-5; possible D gene TRBD1, 6 bases. The V end was cut by 2 bases, the J end by 0 bases, with 17 bases between. This CDR3 region has 18 residues. Germline CDR1 reads MRHNA; CDR2 reads SNTAGT. The CDR3 sequence: CASSDTRDTSYSNQPQHF. In DNA form, the CDR3 reads TGTGCCAGCAGTGACACGAGGGACACCTCTTATAGCAATCAGCCCCAGCATTTT.

This clone turned up a few times. The CDR3 spells CASSMGRLNTEAFF. The CDR3 DNA sequence: TGTGCCAGTAGTATGGGACGGCTGAACACTGAAGCTTTCTTT. The genes are TRBV19 and TRBJ1-1, with D tentatively TRBD1 (5 bases). The germline gives CDR1 LNHDA, CDR2 SQIVND (reference sequence). The CDR3 length is 14 residues. V gave up 3 bases and J gave up 0 bases, with 8 bases separating them.

CDR3: CASSYSGATGEKLFF. The CDR3 bases are TGTGCCAGCAGTTACTCTGGGGCGACTGGGGAAAAACTGTTTTTT. The V gene is TRBV6-5, the J gene TRBJ1-4, with a possible D match to TRBD1 (5 bases). CDR1 and CDR2 (germline): MNHEY, SVGAGI. Trimming cost V 0 bases and J 8 bases, with 13 bases left between them. The CDR3 has 15 amino acids.

The CDR3 is CASSRDSSYEQYF. The CDR3, as DNA: TGTGCCAGCAGCAGGGACAGCTCCTACGAGCAGTACTTC. The J gene is TRBJ2-7, the V gene TRBV7-3; TRBD1 aligns across 7 bases. The V gene end was trimmed by 5 bases and the J gene end by 0 bases; junction bases not matched to a gene: 1. Germline CDR1 SGHTA, CDR2 FQGTGA. This CDR3 contains 13 residues.

The rearrangement uses TRBV19 and TRBJ1-2; TRBD1 agrees at 11 bases. This CDR3 is built from 19 residues. The germline CDR1 and CDR2 sequences are LNHDA and SQIVND (reference sequence). The junction had 24 bases not matched to a gene; V was cut back by 8 bases and J by 7 bases. The CDR3 protein is CASYNLDRGPKGLRGGYTF. CDR3 bases: TGTGCCAGTTATAATCTGGACAGGGGGCCAAAGGGCCTTCGGGGTGGCTACACCTTC.

The chain recombines TRBV4-2 with TRBJ2-1; the D gene is possibly TRBD2 (5 bases). CDR3 length: 15 amino acids. The ends were cut back, 6 bases at V and 5 bases at J, with 17 bases in the middle. Germline lookup yields CDR1 LGHNA and CDR2 YNFKEQ. CDR3 sequence (DNA): TGTGCCAGCAGGAAACTTTTGAGCGGTGACAATGAGCAGTTCTTC. This codes for CASRKLLSGDNEQFF.

The chain is built from TRBV12-5 and TRBJ2-1; D is uncertain. Per germline, CDR1 LGHNT and CDR2 FRNRAP. The CDR3 is 16 residues long. Between the trimmed V and J ends, which lost 4 bases and 0 bases, there was a span of 13 bases. The CDR3 DNA sequence: TGTGCTAGTGGTTCGGACGGGCGGAACTCCTACAATGAGCAGTTCTTC. As protein: CASGSDGRNSYNEQFF.